This T cell receptor beta chain is drawn from a study of monozygotic twins with inflammatory bowel disease. TCRdb re-called the 5' RACE reads and gives one entry per CDR3 protein, without DNA. The ten top clones account for about 2.4%, within a sample of 350,000 to 500,000 distinct CDR3 sequences. This CDR3 has 15 residues. The germline gives CDR1 KGHSH, CDR2 LQKENI. Sequencing was done on a sample of blood. The V gene is TRBV18, the J gene TRBJ1-2; TCRdb lists TRBD1, though no DNA is available to test this call. The TCR comes from a human donor with ulcerative colitis or Crohn's disease, or a healthy co-twin of an affected twin (not recorded which). The CDR3 spells CASSPASQGGYGYTF.